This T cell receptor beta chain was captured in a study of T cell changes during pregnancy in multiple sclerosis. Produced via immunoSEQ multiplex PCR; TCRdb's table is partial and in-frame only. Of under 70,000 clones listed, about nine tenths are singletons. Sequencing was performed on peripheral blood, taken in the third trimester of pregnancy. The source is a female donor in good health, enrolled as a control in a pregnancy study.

CDR3 residues: CASSPYTRVEASRLNTEAFF. The DNA for the CDR3 is TGTGCCAGCTCACCATACACCCGGGTGGAGGCATCCAGGCTGAACACTGAAGCTTTCTTT. The J gene is TRBJ1-1, the V gene TRBV18, with D uncertain. Germline CDR1 is KGHSH and CDR2 is LQKENI. Trimming removed 2 bases from V and 0 bases from J, with 25 bases in between. The CDR3 totals 20 residues.